A single sample gave rise to the 8 T cell receptor beta chains below, sequenced in a study of glioma-infiltrating T cells after dendritic cell vaccination. Measured with immunoSEQ multiplex PCR; TCRdb has only the in-frame clones, and not every one. The sample shows 100,000 or so clones, more than 70% of them seen only once. Time point described: after dendritic cell vaccination, including at tumor progression/relapse. The sample consisted of blood, taken after dendritic cell vaccination. The receptors were sampled from a human donor with glioblastoma.

V and J are TRBV19 and TRBJ2-5; 7 bases map to TRBD2. Germline trimming cut 5 bases from V and 7 bases from J; bases unmatched to any gene: 16. CDR1 is LNHDA and CDR2 is SQIVND in the germline V gene (reference sequence). The CDR3 contains 16 residues. The CDR3 coding sequence is TGTGCCAGTAGTGTTATTCCCGGGACTACTCAGGGGACCCAGTACTTC. This codes for CASSVIPGTTQGTQYF.

The chain recombines TRBV4-1 with TRBJ2-7; 7 bases are shared with TRBD2. Germline trimming cut 4 bases from V and 3 bases from J; bases unmatched to any gene: 9. Germline V gene sequence: CDR1 MGHRA, CDR2 YSYEKL. This CDR3 has 15 amino acids. CDR3 amino acids: CASSPHPLAVYEQYF. The CDR3 DNA is TGCGCCAGCAGCCCCCACCCCCTAGCGGTCTACGAGCAGTACTTC.

This clone was detected once. This chain connects TRBV19 to TRBJ2-1; 9 positions agree with TRBD2. The CDR3 is 15 amino acids. The trim removed 6 bases at V and 10 bases at J, leaving 13 bases unmatched. Per the germline V gene, CDR1 is LNHDA and CDR2 is SQIVND (reference sequence). The chain's CDR3 is CASRGIAGVVHEQFF. CDR3 bases: TGTGCCAGTAGGGGCATAGCGGGAGTCGTCCACGAGCAGTTCTTC.

CDR3 sequence (DNA): TGCGCCAGCAGCCTGATACCGGGACTAGCGGGGGGTGAGCAGTTCTTC. Translation gives CASSLIPGLAGGEQFF. The V gene is TRBV5-1, the J gene TRBJ2-1, with 15 bases lining up with TRBD2. The CDR3 consists of 16 residues. The V and J ends lost 4 bases and 9 bases, in that order; junction bases with no gene match: 8. From germline, CDR1 is SGHRS and CDR2 YFSETQ.

CDR3 sequence (DNA): TGTGCCAGCAGCTCTGGAGCGGGTTTACGTGAAAAACTGTTTTTT. Residues: CASSSGAGLREKLFF. The chain has TRBV5-6 and TRBJ1-4; D uncertain. Germline CDR1 is SGHDT and CDR2 is YYEEEE. The V end was cut by 3 bases, the J end by 7 bases, with 16 bases between. This CDR3 region has 15 residues. The full variable domain, rest sourced from reference TRBV5-6 and TRBJ1-4, is DAGVTQSPTHLIKTRGQQVTLRCSPKSGHDTVSWYQQALGQGPQFIFQYYEEEERQRGNFPDRFSGHQFPNYSSELNVNALLLGDSALYLCASSSGAGLREKLFFGSGTQLSVL.

The chain carries TRBV19 and TRBJ2-7; D possibly corresponds to TRBD1 (5 bases). The CDR3 runs to 13 residues. The germline CDR1 and CDR2 sequences are LNHDA and SQIVND (reference sequence). With 6 bases removed from V and 5 bases from J, the gap between germline ends came to 14 bases. The CDR3 DNA reads as TGTGCCAGTAGGGACATAGGGTTCCACGAGCAGTACTTC. It is translated as CASRDIGFHEQYF.

This chain's CDR3 is CAWSVLAGGDNEQFF. The CDR3 nucleotides are TGTGCCTGGAGTGTACTTGCGGGGGGGGACAATGAGCAGTTCTTC. V gene TRBV30 combines with J gene TRBJ2-1; TRBD2 matches 9 bases. The CDR3 spans 15 residues. J lost 5 bases, V lost 0 bases, and 5 bases had no gene match. Germline-derived CDR1 and CDR2 are GTSNPN and SVGIG (reference sequence).

This chain connects TRBV7-9 to TRBJ1-2; D ambiguous. This CDR3 is 13 amino acids long. Germline V CDR1 and CDR2: SEHNR, FQNEAQ (reference sequence). Trimming took 1 base from V and 4 from J, leaving 7 bases between them. The CDR3 DNA reads as TGTGCCAGCAGCTTAGGAGGGTTCTATGGCTACACCTTC. This encodes CASSLGGFYGYTF.